The 23 T cell receptor beta chains listed next were all sequenced from one sample in a study of T cells in Graves' hyperthyroidism and ophthalmopathy. Amplified TCR beta CDR3 regions derived from RNA transcripts. A first-round RT-PCR of the TCR CDR3 used the HTBI primer set. MiXCR, applied by TCRdb to the multiplex PCR reads, yields one record per CDR3 protein. Of about 560,000 distinct CDR3 sequences detected, around 14% appear once; the ten largest clones hold approximately 7%. Sequenced material: blood. Receptors originate from a woman aged 25 to 39 with Graves' hyperthyroidism.

A remark on this clonotype: The junction departs from germline at one end; a sequencing error may be responsible. The chain joins TRBV9 to TRBJ1-5; 11 bases are shared with TRBD1. The CDR3 has 14 amino acids. Germline CDR1 SGDLS, CDR2 YYNGEE. The CDR3 reads CASSVGQGDQPRHF. CDR3 DNA: TGTGCCAGCAGCGTGGGACAGGGGGATCAGCCCCGGCATTTT.

This clonotype was counted many times. The CDR3 bases are TGTGCCAGCAGCTTACCGCAACTAGCGGGGACCTCCTACGAGCAGTACTTC. Encoded protein: CASSLPQLAGTSYEQYF. This chain connects TRBV7-2 to TRBJ2-7; 10 nucleotides align to TRBD2. Germline loops: CDR1 SGHTA, CDR2 FQGNSA. This CDR3 is 17 amino acids long. J gave up 0 bases and V 2 bases, and 7 bases lay outside the gene matches.

This clonotype was detected many times. The V gene is TRBV5-1, the J gene TRBJ1-3; D gene ambiguous. The length of the CDR3 is 15 residues. V was pared by 3 bases and J by 0 bases, with 10 bases between. Germline loops: CDR1 SGHRS, CDR2 YFSETQ. The CDR3 nucleotides read TGCGCCAGCAGCTCCAACGGAGGCTCTGGAAACACCATATATTTT. Its translation: CASSSNGGSGNTIYF.

The rearrangement links TRBV6-1 to TRBJ2-3; D perhaps matches TRBD2 (5 bases). Germline V gene sequence: CDR1 MNHNS, CDR2 SASEGT. V lost 6 bases and J lost 0, with 25 bases in between. The CDR3 is 19 amino acids. CDR3 coding DNA: TGTGCCAGCAGGCGAGGAGGTTACTACTGGGCCTCTAGCACAGATACGCAGTATTTT. Translated, it gives CASRRGGYYWASSTDTQYF.

This clonotype was detected ten times or more. The gene calls are TRBV4-1 and TRBJ2-7; 8 nucleotides agree with TRBD1. With V trimmed by 5 bases and J by 2 bases, 8 bases remained unmatched. CDR1 and CDR2 (germline): MGHRA, YSYEKL. This CDR3 has 15 amino acids. The CDR3 here is CASSEGQGIPYEQYF. CDR3 in DNA: TGCGCCAGCAGCGAAGGACAGGGTATTCCCTACGAGCAGTACTTC.

This chain links TRBV10-2 with TRBJ2-3, with TRBD2 matching 9 bases. Germline-derived CDR1 and CDR2 are WSHSY and SAAADI. With 6 bases clipped from V and 1 base from J, the junction kept 5 bases outside the gene matches. CDR3 length equals 15 residues. The CDR3 here is CASRLAGERTDTQYF. DNA of the CDR3: TGCGCCAGCAGGTTAGCGGGGGAACGCACAGATACGCAGTATTTT.

The sample holds a few counts of this clonotype. The chain uses TRBV4-1 and TRBJ1-5; TRBD1 agrees at 10 bases. CDR1 and CDR2 from the germline V gene are MGHRA and YSYEKL. Trimming took 0 bases from V and 0 from J; bases not matched to a gene: 8. There are 19 residues in the CDR3. CDR3 in amino acids: CASSQDLGQGFYSNQPQHF. The CDR3 DNA sequence: TGCGCCAGCAGCCAAGATCTGGGACAGGGGTTTTATAGCAATCAGCCCCAGCATTTT.

The chain links TRBV19 to TRBJ2-7, with TRBD2 as a possible D gene (6 bases). Trimming took off 4 bases at V and 3 bases at J, with 13 bases between the two ends. The CDR3 is 14 residues long. Germline-derived CDR1 and CDR2 are LNHDA and SQIVND (reference sequence). The CDR3 spells CASSTEGLNYEQYF. The CDR3 region has the DNA TGTGCCAGTAGTACCGAGGGACTGAACTACGAGCAGTACTTC.

This chain joins TRBV6-2 or TRBV6-3 and TRBJ2-7, with D perhaps assigned TRBD1 or TRBD2 (6 bases each). The CDR3 has 16 residues. Germline loops: CDR1 MNHEY, CDR2 SVGEGT. Trimming cost V 6 bases and J 7 bases, with 25 bases left between them. CDR3 DNA sequence: TGTGCCAGCAGCCAAAAAAATGGGTGGGGGGCGGGTGAGCAGTACTTC. Protein: CASSQKNGWGAGEQYF.

This clonotype was seen at least ten times. The chain joins TRBV20-1 to TRBJ2-1; 9 nucleotides match TRBD2. This CDR3 region has 15 residues. Germline V gene data show CDR1 as DFQATT and CDR2 as SNEGSKA (reference sequence). Losses at the gene ends were 1 base for V and 6 bases for J; bases not matched to a gene: 7. The CDR3 coding sequence is TGCAGTGCTAGAGGGTGGCGGGAGGGCCCCAATGAGCAGTTCTTC. Its protein is CSARGWREGPNEQFF.

This clonotype was observed at least ten times. The chain links TRBV28 to TRBJ1-5, with D possibly matching TRBD1 (6 bases). V gave up 6 bases and J gave up 6 bases, with 15 bases separating them. Germline values: CDR1 MDHEN, CDR2 SYDVKM. This CDR3 has 14 amino acids. The DNA of the CDR3 is TGTGCCAGCAGCCTTTCAGGGGTTAGTCAGCCCCAGCATTTT. Its protein is CASSLSGVSQPQHF.

The chain uses TRBV9 and TRBJ2-2, with D unclear. The CDR3 consists of 14 residues. CDR1 is SGDLS and CDR2 is YYNGEE in the germline V gene. Trimming pared 2 bases from V and 3 bases from J, leaving 8 bases between. In DNA, the CDR3 is TGTGCCAGCAGCGTCCGGGCAGACACCGGGGAGCTGTTTTTT. Translating gives CASSVRADTGELFF.

This clonotype has a handful of counts. J is TRBJ2-2 and V is TRBV19; 7 positions match TRBD2. V shed 1 base and J 0 bases; nucleotides not matched to a gene: 8. CDR3 length equals 18 residues. From germline, CDR1 is LNHDA and CDR2 SQIVND (reference sequence). CDR3 DNA sequence: TGTGCCAGTAGTATAGCCGGACTAGTTACCGCGAACACCGGGGAGCTGTTTTTT. Encoded protein: CASSIAGLVTANTGELFF. Drawing the rest from reference TRBV19 and TRBJ2-2, the complete variable domain is DGGITQSPKYLFRKEGQNVTLSCEQNLNHDAMYWYRQDPGQGLRLIYYSQIVNDFQKGDIAEGYSVSREKKESFPLTVTSAQKNPTAFYLCASSIAGLVTANTGELFFGEGSRLTVL.

This clonotype was counted many times. The chain uses TRBV3-1 and TRBJ2-7; possibly TRBD2 for D (6 bases). The ends were cut back, 1 base at V and 3 bases at J, with 7 bases in the middle. Per germline, CDR1 LGHDT and CDR2 YNNKEL (reference sequence). This CDR3 is 13 amino acids long. The CDR3 DNA is TGTGCCAGCAGCCAAGCGCGGGGCTACGAGCAGTACTTC. This gives the protein CASSQARGYEQYF.

This clonotype was seen ten or more times. This chain connects TRBV12-3 or TRBV12-4 to TRBJ2-1, with D perhaps matching TRBD2 (5 bases). Trimming cost V 6 bases and J 5 bases, with 17 bases left between them. CDR3 length equals 15 residues. The CDR3 reads CASSPLEGVHNEQFF. The CDR3, as DNA: TGTGCCAGCAGCCCCCTCGAGGGAGTCCACAATGAGCAGTTCTTC.

Many counts were recorded for this clonotype. The V call is TRBV30, the J call TRBJ1-5; D may be TRBD1 (5 bases). V lost 0 bases and J 5 bases, leaving 11 bases between the germline ends. CDR1 is GTSNPN and CDR2 is SVGIG in the germline V gene (reference sequence). The CDR3 runs 14 residues. Here the CDR3 DNA reads TGTGCCTGGAGTGTCGGCAGGGAGGATCAGCCCCAGCATTTT. Amino acids: CAWSVGREDQPQHF.

This clonotype has ten or more counts. The chain employs TRBV9 and TRBJ2-7, with 7 bases lining up with TRBD1. V dropped 0 bases and J dropped 5; count of bases not matched to a gene: 8. This CDR3 comprises 15 residues. Germline loops: CDR1 SGDLS, CDR2 YYNGEE. CDR3 region: CASSVGGDSSHEQYF. The CDR3 nucleotides read TGTGCCAGCAGCGTAGGAGGGGACAGCAGCCACGAGCAGTACTTC.

This clonotype was found many times. The chain couples TRBV6-5 to TRBJ1-1; maybe TRBD1 (6 bases). Germline V lookup: CDR1 MNHEY, CDR2 SVGAGI. Trimming left V 0 bases short and J 0 bases short, with 14 bases between. The CDR3 contains 17 residues. Here the CDR3 reads CASSYSGLGALNTEAFF. CDR3 sequence (DNA): TGTGCCAGCAGTTACTCGGGACTGGGGGCACTGAACACTGAAGCTTTCTTT.

In its sample, this clonotype was seen many times. The chain has TRBV20-1 and TRBJ2-7, with a tentative D call TRBD2 (6 bases). Per the germline V gene, CDR1 is DFQATT and CDR2 is SNEGSKA (reference sequence). The CDR3 consists of 14 residues. Between the trimmed V and J ends, which lost 4 bases and 3 bases, there was a span of 16 bases. The CDR3 coding sequence is TGCAGTGCTATGACGCGGGGCCACGACTACGAGCAGTACTTC. Protein: CSAMTRGHDYEQYF.

The V call is TRBV6-1, the J call TRBJ2-1; TRBD2 might be the D (6 bases). V dropped 3 bases and J dropped 12 bases, with 18 bases sitting between them. The CDR3 runs 14 residues. Germline CDR1 reads MNHNS; CDR2 reads SASEGT. The CDR3 protein is CASSDSIADGAQFF. Written as DNA, the CDR3 is TGTGCCAGCAGTGATTCGATAGCGGATGGGGCGCAGTTCTTC.

This clonotype was recorded many times. The V gene is TRBV3-1, the J gene TRBJ2-7, with D maybe TRBD1 (5 bases). Trimming stripped 0 bases from V and 0 bases from J, with 6 bases between. This CDR3 has 14 amino acids. CDR1 is LGHDT, CDR2 YNNKEL, per germline (reference sequence). The CDR3 loop is CASSQEDTSYEQYF. As DNA, the CDR3 is TGTGCCAGCAGCCAAGAGGACACCTCCTACGAGCAGTACTTC.

This clonotype was recorded at least ten times. This chain links TRBV20-1 with TRBJ2-3, with 10 bases matching TRBD2. Germline V gene lookup returns CDR1 DFQATT and CDR2 SNEGSKA (reference sequence). Germline trimming cut 4 bases from V and 3 bases from J; bases unmatched to any gene: 4. This CDR3 contains 14 residues. The CDR3 sequence is CSATSGRSTDTQYF. CDR3 DNA: TGCAGTGCTACTAGCGGGAGATCAACAGATACGCAGTATTTT.

This chain joins TRBV27 and TRBJ2-3, with D unclear. This CDR3 is 16 amino acids long. V lost 3 bases and J lost 0, with 13 bases in between. Germline assignment: CDR1 MNHEY and CDR2 SMNVEV (reference sequence). In nucleotides, the CDR3 is TGTGCCAGCAGTTTGGTGTACATCTCTAGCACAGATACGCAGTATTTT. Protein: CASSLVYISSTDTQYF.